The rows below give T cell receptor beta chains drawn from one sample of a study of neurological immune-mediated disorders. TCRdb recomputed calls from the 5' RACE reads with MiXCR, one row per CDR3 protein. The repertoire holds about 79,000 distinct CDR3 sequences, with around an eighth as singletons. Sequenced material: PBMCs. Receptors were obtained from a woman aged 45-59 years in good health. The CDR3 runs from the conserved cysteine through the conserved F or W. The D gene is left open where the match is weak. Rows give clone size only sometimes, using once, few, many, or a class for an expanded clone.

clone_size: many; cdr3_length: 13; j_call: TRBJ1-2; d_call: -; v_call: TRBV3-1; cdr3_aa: CASSQNSNYGYTF; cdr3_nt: TGTGCCAGCAGCCAAAACAGCAACTATGGCTACACCTTC
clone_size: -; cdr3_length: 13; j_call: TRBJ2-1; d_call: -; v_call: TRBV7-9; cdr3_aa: CASDDGASNEQFF; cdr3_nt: TGTGCCAGCGACGACGGAGCCTCCAATGAGCAGTTCTTC
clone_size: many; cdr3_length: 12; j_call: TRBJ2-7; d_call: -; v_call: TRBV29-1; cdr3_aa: CSVGGRGSEQYF; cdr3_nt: TGCAGCGTTGGCGGCCGTGGGTCCGAGCAGTACTTC
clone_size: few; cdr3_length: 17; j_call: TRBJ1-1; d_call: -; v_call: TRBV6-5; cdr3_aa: CASSYSTLSFENTEAFF; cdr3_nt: TGTGCCAGCAGTTACTCGACTTTGTCCTTTGAGAACACTGAAGCTTTCTTT
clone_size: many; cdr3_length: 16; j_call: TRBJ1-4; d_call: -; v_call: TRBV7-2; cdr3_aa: CASSKAVGAGNEKLFF; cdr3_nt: TGTGCCAGCAGCAAAGCTGTAGGGGCAGGGAATGAAAAACTGTTTTTT
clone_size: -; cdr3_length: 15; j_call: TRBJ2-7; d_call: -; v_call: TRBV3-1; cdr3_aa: CASSQDLGSSYEQYF; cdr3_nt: TGTGCCAGCAGCCAAGATTTAGGGAGCTCCTACGAGCAGTACTTC
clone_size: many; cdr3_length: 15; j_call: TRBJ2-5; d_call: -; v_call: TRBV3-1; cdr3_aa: CASSQEVLAPETQYF; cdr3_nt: TGTGCCAGCAGCCAAGAGGTCCTAGCGCCGGAGACCCAGTACTTC
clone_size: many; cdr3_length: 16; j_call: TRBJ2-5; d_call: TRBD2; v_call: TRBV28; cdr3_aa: CASSILAGLGEATQYF; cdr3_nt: TGTGCCAGCAGTATACTAGCGGGTCTAGGAGAGGCGACCCAGTACTTC
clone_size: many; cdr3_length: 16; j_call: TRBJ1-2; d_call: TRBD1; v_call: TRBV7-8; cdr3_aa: CASSINPGTGNNGYTF; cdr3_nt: TGTGCCAGCAGCATAAATCCCGGGACAGGGAACAATGGCTACACCTTC
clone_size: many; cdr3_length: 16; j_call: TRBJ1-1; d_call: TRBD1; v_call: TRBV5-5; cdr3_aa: CASSFWDRGGSTEAFF; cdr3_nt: TGTGCCAGCAGCTTCTGGGACAGGGGAGGGAGCACTGAAGCTTTCTTT
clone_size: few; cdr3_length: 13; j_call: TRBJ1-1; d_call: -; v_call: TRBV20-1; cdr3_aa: CSARQQGIPEAFF; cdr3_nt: TGCAGTGCTAGGCAACAGGGTATTCCTGAAGCTTTCTTT
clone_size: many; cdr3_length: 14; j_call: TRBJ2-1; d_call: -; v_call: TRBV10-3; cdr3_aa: CAISEGGPSYEQFF; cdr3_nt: TGTGCCATCAGTGAGGGGGGCCCTAGCTATGAGCAGTTCTTC
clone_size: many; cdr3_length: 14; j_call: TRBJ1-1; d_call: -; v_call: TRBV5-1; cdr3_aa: CASSFEAANTEAFF; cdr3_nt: TGCGCCAGCAGCTTTGAGGCAGCGAACACTGAAGCTTTCTTT
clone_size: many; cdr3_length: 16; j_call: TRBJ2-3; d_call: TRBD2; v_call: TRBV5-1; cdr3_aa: CASSLGLAGVFDTQYF; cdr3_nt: TGCGCCAGCAGCTTGGGACTAGCGGGGGTGTTCGATACGCAGTATTTT
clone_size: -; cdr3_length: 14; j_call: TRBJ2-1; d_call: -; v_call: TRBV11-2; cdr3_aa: CASSLAGSNSKQFF; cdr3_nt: TGTGCCAGCAGCTTAGCGGGAAGCAATTCGAAGCAGTTCTTC
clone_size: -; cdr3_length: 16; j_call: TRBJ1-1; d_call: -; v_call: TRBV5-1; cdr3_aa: CASSSGWGNINTEAFF; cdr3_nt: TGCGCCAGCAGCTCCGGGTGGGGGAACATTAACACTGAAGCTTTCTTT
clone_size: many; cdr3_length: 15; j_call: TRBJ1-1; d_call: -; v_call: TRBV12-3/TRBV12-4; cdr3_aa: CASSPNLQGFTEAFF; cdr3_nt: TGTGCCAGCAGTCCGAACCTACAGGGATTCACTGAAGCTTTCTTT
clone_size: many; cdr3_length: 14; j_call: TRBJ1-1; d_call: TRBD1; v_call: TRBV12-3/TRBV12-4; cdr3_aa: CASSLRGGGTEAFF; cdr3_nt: TGTGCCAGCAGTTTAAGAGGGGGCGGCACTGAAGCTTTCTTT
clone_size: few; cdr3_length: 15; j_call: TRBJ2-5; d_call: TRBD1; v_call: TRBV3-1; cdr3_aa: CASSLGQGQWETQYF; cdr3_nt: TGTGCCAGCAGCCTGGGACAGGGGCAGTGGGAGACCCAGTACTTC
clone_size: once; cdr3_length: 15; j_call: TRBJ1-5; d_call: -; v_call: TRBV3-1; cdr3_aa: CASSPTGAGNQPQHF; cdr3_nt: TGTGCCAGCAGCCCGACGGGGGCTGGCAATCAGCCCCAGCATTTT